This entry features one TCR beta chain sequence. Its antigen is currently unknown. This entry belongs to a study of cytomegalovirus exposure and HLA in healthy donors. General observations from the study: Trimming of TCR beta V- and J-genes showed a link, identified in a later analysis, to a missense DCLRE1C variant.

Use of 60 Vbeta and 13 Jbeta primers characterized the PCR. Method: immunoSEQ multiplex PCR; TCRdb's copy keeps in-frame clones and lacks some. The profile shows over 120,000 clones, approximately 80% of them singletons. V was clipped by 8 bases and J by 2 bases, with 7 bases between them. Germline values: CDR1 LNHDA, CDR2 SQIVND (reference sequence). CDR3 size: 13 residues. The sequence was collected from a man aged 50-60 years in good health and CMV-seronegative. Material for sequencing was PBMCs. J is TRBJ1-6 and V is TRBV19; a possible D gene is TRBD1 (5 bases). CDR3 residues: CASGGAYNSPLHF. As DNA, the CDR3 is TGTGCCAGTGGGGGGGCCTATAATTCACCCCTCCACTTT.